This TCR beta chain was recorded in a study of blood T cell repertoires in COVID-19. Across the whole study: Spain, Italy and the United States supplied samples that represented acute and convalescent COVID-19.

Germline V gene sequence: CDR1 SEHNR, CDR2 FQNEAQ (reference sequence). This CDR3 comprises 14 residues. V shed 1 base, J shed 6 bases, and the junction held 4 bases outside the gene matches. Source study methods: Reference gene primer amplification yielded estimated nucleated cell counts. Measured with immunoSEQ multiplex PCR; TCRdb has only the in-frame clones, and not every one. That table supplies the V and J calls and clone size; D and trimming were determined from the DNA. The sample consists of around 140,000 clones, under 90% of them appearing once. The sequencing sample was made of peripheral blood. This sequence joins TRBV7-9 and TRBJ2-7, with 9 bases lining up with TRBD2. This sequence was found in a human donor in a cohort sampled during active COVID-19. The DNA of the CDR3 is TGTGCCAGCAGCTTAGGGCTAGCGGGACGCGAGCAGTACGTC. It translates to CASSLGLAGREQYV.